These 3 T cell receptor beta chains were all obtained from the same sample, sequenced in a study of Ad26.COV2.S vaccination and SARS-CoV-2 variants. Assay used: immunoSEQ multiplex PCR; TCRdb lists only in-frame clones, some missing. Of a few hundred thousand clones in the sample, about four fifths are singletons; the top ten hold nearly 7.5%. Treatment: some 20 received Ad26.COV2.S at low or high dose, single or two shots; 5 received placebo; per-sample allocation not given. Sampling was done on day 63 after the first vaccine or placebo injection. The sample was peripheral blood, taken in a trial of Ad26.COV2.S vaccine versus placebo. Every receptor here comes from a person between 18 and 65 years old who received the Ad26.COV2.S COVID-19 vaccine or a placebo.

This chain connects TRBV7-9 to TRBJ2-2; D remains ambiguous. Germline V gene lookup returns CDR1 SEHNR and CDR2 FQNEAQ (reference sequence). The CDR3 is made up of 12 amino acids. Trimming cost V 3 bases and J 9 bases, with 8 bases left between them. The CDR3, as DNA: TGTGCCAGCAGCTTGGAGTCTTGGGAGCTGTTTTTT. Its protein is CASSLESWELFF. The full variable domain, in which reference TRBV7-9 and TRBJ2-2 provide the parts outside the CDR3, is DTGVSQNPRHKITKRGQNVTFRCDPISEHNRLYWYRQTLGQGPEFLTYFQNEAQLEKSRLLSDRFSAERPKGSFSTLEIQRTEQGDSAMYLCASSLESWELFFGEGSRLTVL.

The CDR3 is CATSDLQSGRAMNTQYF. The CDR3 DNA reads TGTGCCACCAGTGATTTGCAAAGCGGGAGGGCCATGAATACGCAGTATTTT. The chain is built from TRBV24-1 and TRBJ2-3; 10 bases align to TRBD2. The junction had 9 bases not matched to a gene; V was cut back by 0 bases and J by 7 bases. The CDR3 is 17 residues long. Germline V CDR1 and CDR2: KGHDR, SFDVKD.

The chain carries TRBV6-6 and TRBJ1-1, with no clear D. V dropped 4 bases and J dropped 4 bases, with 7 bases sitting between them. The CDR3 extends over 12 amino acids. From germline, CDR1 is MNHNY and CDR2 SVGAGI (reference sequence). For the CDR3, the DNA is TGTGCCAGCAGTTCCCCCTCCACTGAAGCTTTCTTT. Encoded protein: CASSSPSTEAFF.